Given below is one TCR beta chain in context. This specimen belongs to a study of blood T cell repertoires in COVID-19. Study information: The study drew acute and convalescent COVID-19 samples from the United States, Italy and Spain.

The authors' processing: Amplified reference gene primers provided the basis for estimating nucleated cell counts. The protocol was immunoSEQ multiplex PCR, while the TCRdb copy is restricted to in-frame clones and leaves out a portion. Clonal size and the V and J genes are those of that table, whereas D and trimming came from the DNA. The top ten clones hold roughly 3.3% of a sample with about 110,000 clones, approximately 90% of them seen once. The length of the CDR3 is 16 residues. The J segment lost 8 bases and the V segment lost 4 bases, leaving 11 bases of the junction unmatched. Germline-derived CDR1 and CDR2 are MNHEY and SMNVEV (reference sequence).

This chain uses TRBV27 with TRBJ2-1; 10 nucleotides line up with TRBD2. Sequencing was done on a sample of peripheral blood. The origin of this receptor is a woman aged 50 to 60 with acute or convalescent COVID-19. The CDR3 reads CASSSLTGLAVYEQFF. In DNA, the CDR3 is TGTGCCAGCAGTTCACTCACCGGACTAGCGGTATATGAGCAGTTCTTC.